This TCR beta chain appears in the sequencing data of a study of cytomegalovirus exposure and HLA in healthy donors. About this clone: What it recognizes is unknown.

From germline, CDR1 is ENHRY and CDR2 SYGVKD. The trim removed 4 bases at V and 3 bases at J, leaving 8 bases unmatched. This CDR3 is built from 15 residues. Use of 60 Vbeta and 13 Jbeta primers characterized the PCR. Here immunoSEQ multiplex PCR was the method, and the copy in TCRdb shows in-frame clones only, minus some. Seen in this sample are roughly 120,000 clones; the ten most common clones hold roughly 1%. Study results and limitations: An ancestry cluster, one associated with Asian ancestry, reportedly showed fewer N-insertions than the approximately 670-donor mean in a later analysis. In a later analysis, specific HLA alleles were associated with 15,000 or so TCR beta sequences at a 0.05 false discovery rate. The study assumed roughly uniform donor sequencing depth for presence/absence analyses.

Each donor was nominally healthy when sampled (though unrecorded immune exposures were likely). The receptor's source is a man aged 18 to 30 in good health and CMV-seronegative. Sequencing input: PBMCs. This chain links TRBV10-3 with TRBJ2-7, with TRBD1 matching 8 bases. CDR3 sequence reads: CAISVGAGGFYEQYF. The CDR3 region has the DNA TGTGCCATCAGTGTGGGGGCAGGGGGCTTCTACGAGCAGTACTTC.